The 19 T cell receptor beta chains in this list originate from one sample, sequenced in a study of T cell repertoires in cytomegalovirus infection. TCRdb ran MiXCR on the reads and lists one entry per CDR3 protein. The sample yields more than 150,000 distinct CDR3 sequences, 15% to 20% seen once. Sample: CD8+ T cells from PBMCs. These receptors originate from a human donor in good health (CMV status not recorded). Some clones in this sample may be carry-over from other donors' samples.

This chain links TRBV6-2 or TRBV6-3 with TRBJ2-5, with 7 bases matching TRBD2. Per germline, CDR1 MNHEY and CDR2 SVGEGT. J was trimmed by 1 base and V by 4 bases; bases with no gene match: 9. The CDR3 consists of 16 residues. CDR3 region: CASSFPSGASQETQYF. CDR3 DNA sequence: TGTGCCAGCAGTTTCCCCAGCGGGGCAAGCCAAGAGACCCAGTACTTC.

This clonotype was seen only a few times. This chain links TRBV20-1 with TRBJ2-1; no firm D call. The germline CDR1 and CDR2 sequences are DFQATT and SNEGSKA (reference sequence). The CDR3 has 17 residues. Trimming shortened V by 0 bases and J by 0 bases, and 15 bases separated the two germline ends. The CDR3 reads CSARDQVTASSYNEQFF. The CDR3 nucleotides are TGCAGTGCTAGAGATCAAGTGACGGCGAGCTCCTACAATGAGCAGTTCTTC.

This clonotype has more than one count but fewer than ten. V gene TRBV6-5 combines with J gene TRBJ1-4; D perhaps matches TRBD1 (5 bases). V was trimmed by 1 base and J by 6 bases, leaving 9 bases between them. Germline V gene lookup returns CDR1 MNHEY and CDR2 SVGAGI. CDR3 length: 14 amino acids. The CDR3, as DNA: TGTGCCAGCAGTTACTACGGGGGATATGAAAAACTGTTTTTT. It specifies CASSYYGGYEKLFF.

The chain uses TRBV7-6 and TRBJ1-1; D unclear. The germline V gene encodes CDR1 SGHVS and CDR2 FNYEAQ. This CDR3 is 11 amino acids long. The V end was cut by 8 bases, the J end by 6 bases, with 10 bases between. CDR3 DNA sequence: TGTGCCAGCGGGCCTTATGCTGAAGCTTTCTTT. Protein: CASGPYAEAFF. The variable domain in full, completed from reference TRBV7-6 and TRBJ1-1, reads GAGVSQSPRYKVTKRGQDVALRCDPISGHVSLYWYRQALGQGPEFLTYFNYEAQQDKSGLPNDRFSAERPEGSISTLTIQRTEQRDSAMYRCASGPYAEAFFGQGTRLTVV.

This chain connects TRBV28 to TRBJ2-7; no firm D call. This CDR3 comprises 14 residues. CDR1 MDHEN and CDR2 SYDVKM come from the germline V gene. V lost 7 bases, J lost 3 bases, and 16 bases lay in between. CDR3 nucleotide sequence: TGTGCCAGCAAAACCCCCGACGGGCGCTACGAGCAGTACTTC. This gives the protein CASKTPDGRYEQYF.

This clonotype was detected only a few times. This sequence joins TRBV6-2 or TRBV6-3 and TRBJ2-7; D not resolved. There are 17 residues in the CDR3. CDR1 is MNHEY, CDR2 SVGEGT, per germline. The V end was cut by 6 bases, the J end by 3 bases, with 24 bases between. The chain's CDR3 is CASSLPWTERINYEQYF. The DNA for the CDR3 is TGTGCCAGCAGCCTCCCATGGACCGAGCGAATCAACTACGAGCAGTACTTC.

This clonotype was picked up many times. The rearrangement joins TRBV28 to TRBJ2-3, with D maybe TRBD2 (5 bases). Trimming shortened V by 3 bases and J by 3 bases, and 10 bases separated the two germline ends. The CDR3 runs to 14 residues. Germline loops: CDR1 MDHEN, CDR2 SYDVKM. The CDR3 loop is CASSFVAGTDTQYF. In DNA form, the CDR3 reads TGTGCCAGCAGTTTCGTGGCGGGTACAGATACGCAGTATTTT.

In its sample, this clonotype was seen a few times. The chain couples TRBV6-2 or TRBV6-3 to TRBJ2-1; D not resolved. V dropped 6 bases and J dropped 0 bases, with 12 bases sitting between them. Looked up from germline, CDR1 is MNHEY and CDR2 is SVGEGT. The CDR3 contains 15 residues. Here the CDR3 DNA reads TGTGCCAGCAGCCTAGGGATGAGCTCCTACAATGAGCAGTTCTTC. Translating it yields CASSLGMSSYNEQFF.

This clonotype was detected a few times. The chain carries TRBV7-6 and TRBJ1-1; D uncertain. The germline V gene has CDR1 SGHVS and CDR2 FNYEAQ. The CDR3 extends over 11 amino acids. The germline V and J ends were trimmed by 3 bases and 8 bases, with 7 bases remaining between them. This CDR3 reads CASSLQREAFF. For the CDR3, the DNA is TGTGCCAGCAGCTTGCAAAGAGAAGCTTTCTTT.

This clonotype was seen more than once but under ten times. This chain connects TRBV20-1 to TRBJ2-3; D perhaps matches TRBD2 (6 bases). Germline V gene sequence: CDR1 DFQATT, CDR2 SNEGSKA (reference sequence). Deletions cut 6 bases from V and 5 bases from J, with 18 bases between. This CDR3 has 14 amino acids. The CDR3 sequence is CSAFQDYQEDTQYF. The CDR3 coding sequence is TGCAGTGCCTTTCAGGACTACCAGGAAGATACGCAGTATTTT.

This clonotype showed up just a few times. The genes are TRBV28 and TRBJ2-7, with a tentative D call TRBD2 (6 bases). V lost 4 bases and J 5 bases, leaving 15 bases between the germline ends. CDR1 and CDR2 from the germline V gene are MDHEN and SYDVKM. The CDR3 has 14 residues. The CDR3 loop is CASSYGGGRNEQYF. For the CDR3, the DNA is TGTGCCAGCAGTTACGGGGGAGGTCGGAACGAGCAGTACTTC.

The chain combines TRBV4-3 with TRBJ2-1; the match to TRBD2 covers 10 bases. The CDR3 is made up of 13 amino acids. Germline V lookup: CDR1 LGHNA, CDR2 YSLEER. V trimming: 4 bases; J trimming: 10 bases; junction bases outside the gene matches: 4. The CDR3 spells CASSRKLAGEQFF. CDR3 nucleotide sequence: TGCGCCAGCAGCCGAAAACTAGCGGGGGAGCAGTTCTTC.

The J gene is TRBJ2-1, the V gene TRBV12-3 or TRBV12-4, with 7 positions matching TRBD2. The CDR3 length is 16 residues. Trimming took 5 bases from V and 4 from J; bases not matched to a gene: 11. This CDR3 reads CASSPSGLPFYNEQFF. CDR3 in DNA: TGTGCCAGCAGTCCTTCGGGACTACCCTTTTACAATGAGCAGTTCTTC.

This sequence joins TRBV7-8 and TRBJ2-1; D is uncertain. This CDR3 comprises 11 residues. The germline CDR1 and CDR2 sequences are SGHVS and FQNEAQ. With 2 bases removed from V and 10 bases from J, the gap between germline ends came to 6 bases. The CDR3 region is CASSLLREQFF. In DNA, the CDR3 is TGTGCCAGCAGCTTATTACGAGAGCAGTTCTTC.

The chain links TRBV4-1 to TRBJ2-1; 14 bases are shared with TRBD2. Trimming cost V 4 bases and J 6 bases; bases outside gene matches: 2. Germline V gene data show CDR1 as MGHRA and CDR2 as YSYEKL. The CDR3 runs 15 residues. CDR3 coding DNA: TGCGCCAGCAGCCCGACTAGCGGGGGGGCCAATGAGCAGTTCTTC. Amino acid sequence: CASSPTSGGANEQFF.

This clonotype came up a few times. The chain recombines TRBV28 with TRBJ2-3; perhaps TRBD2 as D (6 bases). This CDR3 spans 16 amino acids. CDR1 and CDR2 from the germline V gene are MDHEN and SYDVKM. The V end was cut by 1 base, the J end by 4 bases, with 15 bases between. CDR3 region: CASSLSLAGTPDTQYF. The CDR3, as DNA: TGTGCCAGCAGTTTATCCCTTGCGGGGACCCCAGATACGCAGTATTTT.

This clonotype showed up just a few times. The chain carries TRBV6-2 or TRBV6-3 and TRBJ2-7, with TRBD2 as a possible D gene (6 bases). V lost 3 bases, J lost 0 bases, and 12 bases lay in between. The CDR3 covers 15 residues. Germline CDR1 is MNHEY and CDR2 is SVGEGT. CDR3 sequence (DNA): TGTGCCAGCAGTTATGGCGGGGCGTCCTCCTACGAGCAGTACTTC. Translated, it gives CASSYGGASSYEQYF.

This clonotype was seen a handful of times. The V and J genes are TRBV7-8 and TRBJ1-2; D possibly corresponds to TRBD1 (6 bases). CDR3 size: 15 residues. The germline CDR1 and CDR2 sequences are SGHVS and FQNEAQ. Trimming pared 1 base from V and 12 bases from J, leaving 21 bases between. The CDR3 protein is CASSLDREGFELDTF. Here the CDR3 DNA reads TGTGCCAGCAGCTTAGACAGGGAGGGGTTTGAACTAGACACCTTC. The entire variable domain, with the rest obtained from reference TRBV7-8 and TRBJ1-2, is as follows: GAGVSQSPRYKVAKRGQDVALRCDPISGHVSLFWYQQALGQGPEFLTYFQNEAQLDKSGLPSDRFFAERPEGSVSTLKIQRTQQEDSAVYLCASSLDREGFELDTFGSGTRLTVV.

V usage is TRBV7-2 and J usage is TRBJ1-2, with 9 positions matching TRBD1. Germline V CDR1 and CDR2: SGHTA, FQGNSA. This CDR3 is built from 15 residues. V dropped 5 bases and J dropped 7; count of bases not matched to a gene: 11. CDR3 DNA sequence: TGTGCCAGCAGCCAAACATCAACAGGGGGCTCTGGCTACACCTTC. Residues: CASSQTSTGGSGYTF.